The rows below give T cell receptor beta chains drawn from one sample of a study of human thymus T cells. TCRdb's table, derived via immunoSEQ multiplex PCR, lists solely in-frame clones and lacks some. This table has roughly 120,000 clones, about 95% appearing once. The sequenced material came from thymus tissue. These receptors originate from a boy younger than two with a congenital heart defect but otherwise immunologically healthy. Each CDR3 is given with its conserved first and last residue. Fields, in order: D gene, J gene, V gene, clone size, CDR3 protein, CDR3 DNA. The D gene is left open where the match is weak. Clone size appears in some rows only: once, few, many, or a class for an expanded clone.

>-|TRBJ1-2|TRBV7-2|-
CASSLTNYGYTF
TGTGCCAGCAGCTTGACCAACTATGGCTACACCTTC
>-|TRBJ2-2|TRBV28|-
CASSPTSDTGELFF
TGTGCCAGCAGCCCTACATCGGACACCGGGGAGCTGTTTTTT
>-|TRBJ1-3|TRBV29-1|-
CSVGDRIDSGNTIYF
TGCAGCGTTGGAGACAGGATCGACTCTGGAAACACCATATATTTT
>-|TRBJ2-3|TRBV28|-
CASSPRATGPRADTQYF
TGTGCCAGCAGTCCAAGAGCGACAGGACCCCGCGCAGATACGCAGTATTTT
>-|TRBJ2-5|TRBV7-2|-
CASSLAATQWETQYF
TGTGCCAGCAGCTTAGCCGCGACCCAGTGGGAGACCCAGTACTTC
>-|TRBJ1-5|TRBV4-3|-
CASSQDYDSLNQPQHF
TGCGCCAGCAGCCAGGATTATGACTCCCTCAATCAGCCCCAGCATTTT
>TRBD1|TRBJ1-5|TRBV6-1|-
CASSEQRPGQGITSNQPQHF
TGTGCCAGCAGTGAGCAACGACCGGGACAGGGGATTACTAGCAATCAGCCCCAGCATTTT
>-|TRBJ1-2|TRBV7-9|-
CASSPPGGDYGYTF
TGTGCCAGCAGCCCCCCCGGGGGGGACTATGGCTACACCTTC
>-|TRBJ2-7|TRBV9|-
CASSVLASTHDEQYF
TGTGCCAGCAGCGTACTGGCGTCGACCCACGACGAGCAGTACTTC
>-|TRBJ2-3|TRBV9|-
CASSITGLDTDTQYF
TGTGCCAGCAGCATTACTGGACTTGACACAGATACGCAGTATTTT
>-|TRBJ2-7|TRBV7-9|-
CASSLAGVDEQYF
TGTGCCAGCAGCTTAGCAGGCGTGGACGAGCAGTACTTC
>TRBD1|TRBJ1-2|TRBV9|once
CASSGYNRDRVSSYGYTF
TGTGCCAGCAGCGGATACAACCGGGACAGGGTGAGCTCTTATGGCTACACCTTC
>-|TRBJ1-3|TRBV7-2|-
CASSPDPQNTIYF
TGTGCCAGCAGCCCGGACCCCCAGAACACCATATATTTT
>-|TRBJ2-7|TRBV4-1|-
CASSQTGYEQYF
TGCGCCAGCAGCCAGACAGGCTACGAGCAGTACTTC
>TRBD1|TRBJ2-1|TRBV2|once
CASSARDRGSYNEQFF
TGTGCCAGCAGCGCCAGGGACAGGGGAAGCTACAATGAGCAGTTCTTC
>TRBD1|TRBJ1-6|TRBV5-6|-
CASSLVTGGQSPYSPLHF
TGTGCCAGCAGCTTGGTGACAGGGGGCCAGTCACCATATTCACCCCTCCACTTT
>-|TRBJ1-5|TRBV2|-
CASSWEGWSNQPQHF
TGTGCCAGCAGTTGGGAGGGTTGGAGCAATCAGCCCCAGCATTTT
>TRBD2|TRBJ2-1|TRBV7-8|-
CASSLAGTSGGLLPPEEQFF
TGTGCCAGCAGCTTAGCCGGGACTAGCGGGGGCCTCCTACCTCCCGAGGAGCAGTTCTTC
>-|TRBJ1-1|TRBV4-2|-
CASSQVDSEAFF
TGTGCCAGCAGCCAAGTGGACAGTGAAGCTTTCTTT
>TRBD2|TRBJ2-7|TRBV2|-
CASRNLAGTIYEQYF
TGTGCCAGCAGGAACCTAGCGGGAACAATTTACGAGCAGTACTTC
>TRBD1|TRBJ2-7|TRBV18|-
CASSPTGTGGTYEQYF
TGTGCCAGCTCACCCACCGGGACAGGGGGCACCTACGAGCAGTACTTC
>-|TRBJ1-2|TRBV10-3|-
CAISEIGFGDGYTF
TGTGCCATCAGTGAAATAGGTTTTGGGGATGGCTACACCTTC
>-|TRBJ2-3|TRBV7-8|-
CASSPTRTDTQYF
TGTGCCAGCTCTCCGACGCGCACAGATACGCAGTATTTT
>TRBD2|TRBJ2-1|TRBV9|-
CASSVDSLAGRNNEQFF
TGTGCCAGCAGCGTAGATTCCCTAGCGGGGAGAAACAATGAGCAGTTCTTC
>-|TRBJ2-7|TRBV6-1|-
CASSDEGEINEQYF
TGTGCCAGCAGTGACGAGGGGGAAATCAACGAGCAGTACTTC
>-|TRBJ1-2|TRBV6-1|-
CASTELGYGYTF
TGTGCCTCAACGGAGTTAGGGTACGGCTACACCTTC
>-|TRBJ1-2|TRBV6-1|-
CASSDPGPLYGYTF
TGTGCCAGCAGTGACCCGGGACCCCTCTATGGCTACACCTTC